The rows below give T cell receptor beta chains drawn from one sample of a study of cytomegalovirus exposure and HLA in healthy donors. This table comes from immunoSEQ multiplex PCR, and its TCRdb copy is limited to in-frame clones, with some not included. The sample holds hundreds of thousands of clones, less than 90% seen once. Sequenced material: PBMCs. These receptors were taken from a man younger than 35 in good health and CMV-seropositive. The CDR3 runs from the conserved cysteine through the conserved F or W. Fields, in order: clone size, V gene, D gene, J gene, CDR3 protein, CDR3 DNA. A D gene is named only where the DNA matches it firmly. Clone size appears in some rows only: once, few, many, or a class for an expanded clone.

>-|TRBV27|TRBD2|TRBJ2-5
CASRGLAGTGNQETQYF
TGTGCCAGCAGGGGACTAGCGGGGACAGGAAACCAAGAGACCCAGTACTTC
>-|TRBV5-4|TRBD1|TRBJ1-2
CASSLVQGAVYGYTF
TGTGCCAGCAGCTTGGTACAGGGGGCTGTCTATGGCTACACCTTC
>-|TRBV6-5|-|TRBJ2-3
CASSRTVTDTQYF
TGTGCCAGCAGTCGGACTGTCACAGATACGCAGTATTTT
>once|TRBV6-6|-|TRBJ1-5
CASREDSLNQPQHF
TGTGCCAGCAGGGAGGACAGCCTCAATCAGCCCCAGCATTTT
>few|TRBV7-9|-|TRBJ2-7
CASSLDRGINEQYF
TGTGCCAGCAGCTTAGATCGGGGTATAAACGAGCAGTACTTC
>-|TRBV30|-|TRBJ1-2
CAWSVKGGYGYTF
TGTGCCTGGAGTGTTAAGGGAGGATATGGCTACACCTTC
>few|TRBV7-7|-|TRBJ2-7
CASSPGKGHEQYF
TGTGCCAGCAGCCCCGGGAAGGGGCACGAGCAGTACTTC
>few|TRBV29-1|-|TRBJ1-1
CSVALYTEAFF
TGCAGCGTTGCACTTTACACTGAAGCTTTCTTT
>few|TRBV28|-|TRBJ2-3
CASRGEFTDTQYF
TGTGCCAGCAGAGGGGAGTTCACAGATACGCAGTATTTT
>-|TRBV7-3|TRBD1|TRBJ2-7
CASSLRQGAEYEQYF
TGTGCCAGCAGCCTTAGACAGGGGGCTGAATACGAGCAGTACTTC
>-|TRBV10-2|-|TRBJ2-7
CASSPGLGREQYF
TGCGCCAGCAGTCCGGGCCTCGGAAGGGAGCAGTACTTC
>few|TRBV5-1|-|TRBJ1-2
CASSLATTNYGYTF
TGCGCCAGCAGCTTGGCCACAACTAACTATGGCTACACCTTC
>-|TRBV28|-|TRBJ2-1
CASSIGAKYNEQFF
TGTGCCAGCAGTATCGGAGCAAAGTACAATGAGCAGTTCTTC
>once|TRBV6-5|-|TRBJ1-1
CASGQGTEAFF
TGTGCCAGCGGGCAAGGAACTGAAGCTTTCTTT
>once|TRBV25-1|-|TRBJ1-1
CASSVGFNTEAFF
TGTGCCAGCAGTGTGGGTTTTAACACTGAAGCTTTCTTT
>-|TRBV4-1|TRBD1|TRBJ2-2
CASSPSGGPGELFF
TGCGCCAGCAGCCCATCAGGGGGCCCCGGGGAGCTGTTTTTT
>-|TRBV5-1|TRBD2|TRBJ2-7
CASSSGEGRFSYEQYF
TGCGCCAGCAGCTCGGGGGAGGGCCGCTTCTCCTACGAGCAGTACTTC
>-|TRBV7-6|-|TRBJ2-7
CASSPLRAGTGHEQYF
TGTGCCAGCAGCCCGCTTAGGGCAGGGACGGGCCACGAGCAGTACTTC
>-|TRBV7-8|TRBD2|TRBJ2-7
CASTPHGASGYEQYF
TGTGCCAGCACCCCTCATGGGGCTAGCGGGTACGAGCAGTACTTC
>-|TRBV6-5|-|TRBJ2-7
CASSPPTELEKPYF
TGTGCCAGCAGCCCACCGACTGAACTAGAAAAGCCGTACTTC
>once|TRBV5-1|TRBD2|TRBJ2-1
CASSQTLAGGYNEQFF
TGCGCCAGCAGCCAGACACTAGCGGGAGGCTACAATGAGCAGTTCTTC
>-|TRBV5-4|-|TRBJ2-5
CASSLAETQYF
TGTGCCAGCAGCTTGGCGGAGACCCAGTACTTC
>-|TRBV9|-|TRBJ2-5
CASSVRGGEQETQYF
TGTGCCAGCAGCGTTAGAGGGGGGGAACAAGAGACCCAGTACTTC
>-|TRBV1|-|TRBJ2-7
CTSSHSDIIGSYEQYF
TGCACCAGCAGCCATTCGGACATTATCGGCTCCTACGAGCAGTACTTC
>-|TRBV7-3|-|TRBJ2-1
CASSTHRNPYNEQFF
TGTGCCAGCAGCACCCACAGGAACCCCTACAATGAGCAGTTCTTC
>-|TRBV6-6|-|TRBJ2-2
CASTGTENTGELFF
TGTGCCAGCACCGGGACGGAGAACACCGGGGAGCTGTTTTTT
>-|TRBV4-1|-|TRBJ2-3
CASSQELARGSDTQYF
TGCGCCAGCAGCCAAGAACTAGCTCGAGGTTCGGATACGCAGTATTTT
>-|TRBV27|-|TRBJ2-7
CASSLLDTHHLSAYEQYF
TGTGCCAGCAGTTTATTGGACACACATCACCTCTCAGCCTACGAGCAGTACTTC
>-|TRBV5-1|-|TRBJ1-3
CASSLVPDF
TGCGCCAGCAGCTTGGTCCCCGATTTT
>-|TRBV10-3|TRBD2|TRBJ2-1
CAISGSLAGTDNEQFF
TGTGCCATCAGTGGGTCTCTAGCGGGAACGGACAATGAGCAGTTCTTC
>-|TRBV6-5|-|TRBJ2-7
CASSYRVGAYEQYF
TGTGCCAGCAGTTACCGCGTGGGGGCCTACGAGCAGTACTTC